This T cell receptor (beta chain) was captured in a study of blood T cell repertoires in COVID-19. Germline V gene sequence: CDR1 SQVTM, CDR2 ANQGSEA. This CDR3 has 11 residues. V was cut by 7 bases and J by 6 bases, with 10 bases left in between. The sample holds one count of this clone. Original data processing: It was from reference gene primer amplification that nucleated cell counts were estimated. Assay: immunoSEQ multiplex PCR; the TCRdb copy retains only in-frame clones and omits some. That table supplies the V and J calls and clone size; D and trimming were determined from the DNA. In the table there are over 200,000 clones, roughly 90% of which are singletons. Exposed enrollees had met someone with a PCR-confirmed or clinician-diagnosed COVID-19 case at some point within the 2 weeks before study entry.

The chain joins TRBV29-1 to TRBJ2-1; a weak D match, TRBD2 (5 bases). The sequencing sample was made of PBMCs or T cells enriched from blood (not recorded which). The TCR comes from a man aged 25-40 years who had been exposed to COVID-19. CDR3 DNA: TGCAGCGATTTAGAGGGCAATGAGCAGTTCTTC. Its protein product is CSDLEGNEQFF.